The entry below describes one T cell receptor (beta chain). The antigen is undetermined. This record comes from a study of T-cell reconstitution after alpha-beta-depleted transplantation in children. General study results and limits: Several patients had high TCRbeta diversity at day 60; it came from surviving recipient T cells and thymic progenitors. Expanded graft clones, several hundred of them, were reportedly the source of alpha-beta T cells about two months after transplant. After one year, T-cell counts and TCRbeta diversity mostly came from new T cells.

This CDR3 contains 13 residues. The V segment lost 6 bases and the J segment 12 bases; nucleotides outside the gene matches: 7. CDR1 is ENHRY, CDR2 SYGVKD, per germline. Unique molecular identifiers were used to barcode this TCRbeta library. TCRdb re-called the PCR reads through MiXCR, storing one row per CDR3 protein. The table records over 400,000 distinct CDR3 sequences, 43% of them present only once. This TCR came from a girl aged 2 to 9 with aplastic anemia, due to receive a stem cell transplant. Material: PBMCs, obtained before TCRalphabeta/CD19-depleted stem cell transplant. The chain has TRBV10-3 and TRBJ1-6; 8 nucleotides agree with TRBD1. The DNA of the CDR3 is TGTGCCATCAGGGATGGACAGGGAGAACCCCTCCACTTT. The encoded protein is CAIRDGQGEPLHF.